This T cell receptor beta chain was documented in a study of shared clonotypes between healthy human individuals. Comments on this clone: Its antigen is not known.

Broader study findings: Researchers found naive subsets generally carried larger estimated richness than memory subsets. With four donors compared, around 5% of naive CD4 clonotypes were shared.

The assay was run at deep level. TCRdb keeps only in-frame clones here, not all; method: immunoSEQ multiplex PCR. The sample includes 2,100,000 or so clones, approximately 96% of them seen just once. The CDR3 is 12 amino acids. Trimming stripped 7 bases from V and 3 bases from J, with 10 bases between. The V gene's germline CDR1 is MNHNY and CDR2 SVGAGI (reference sequence). The receptor comes from a man aged 18 to 29 in good health. The chain carries TRBV6-6 and TRBJ2-7; a possible D gene is TRBD2 (5 bases). Sequenced: naive CD4+ T cells sorted from blood. This sample's subset: CD45RA+ positively selected. The CDR3 protein is CASTSEGYEQYF. In nucleotides, the CDR3 is TGTGCCAGCACATCCGAGGGCTACGAGCAGTACTTC.